The rows below give T cell receptor beta chains drawn from one sample of a study of response to subunit inactivated influenza vaccine. TCRdb recomputed calls from the RT-PCR reads with MiXCR, one row per CDR3 protein. The sample includes roughly 160,000 distinct CDR3 sequences, roughly 10% of them seen just once. Sample: CD8+ T cells sorted from PBMCs, taken about 23 months after vaccination. The origin of the receptors is a man aged 45-69 years who received an inactivated influenza vaccine. The CDR3 runs from the conserved cysteine through the conserved F or W. D genes are given only for firm matches. Expanded clones get a size class; other rows say once, few or many, or leave the size out.

few	TRBD1	TRBV6-1	TRBJ1-1	TGTGCCAGCAGTCCCGGGACAGGGATGGGGACTGAAGCTTTCTTT	CASSPGTGMGTEAFF
once	NA	TRBV5-6	TRBJ2-7	TGTGCCATCAGCCCCGGGCTCGCCTACGAGCAGTACTTC	CAISPGLAYEQYF
NA	TRBD1	TRBV5-1	TRBJ1-2	TGCGCCAGCAGCCCGCGGACAGGGACTCCCCACTATGGCTACACCTTC	CASSPRTGTPHYGYTF
NA	NA	TRBV7-9	TRBJ2-7	TGTGCCAGCAGCACAGGTCAGAGCTACGAGCAGTACTTC	CASSTGQSYEQYF
NA	NA	TRBV12-3/TRBV12-4	TRBJ2-5	TGTGCCAGCAGTCTCCGGCCCCCTAAAGAGACCCAGTACTTC	CASSLRPPKETQYF
few	NA	TRBV4-2	TRBJ1-1	TGTGCCAGCAGCCAGGGGTCCCCGAACACTGAAGCTTTCTTT	CASSQGSPNTEAFF
few	NA	TRBV2	TRBJ1-1	TGTGCCAGCAGTGAACCGGGGGCGAAGAACACTGAAGCTTTCTTT	CASSEPGAKNTEAFF
many	TRBD1	TRBV11-2	TRBJ2-1	TGTGCCAGCAGCTTCGGGACAGGGAATTTTGAGCAGTTCTTC	CASSFGTGNFEQFF
few	NA	TRBV7-9	TRBJ2-5	TGTGCCAGCAGCCAAGCCCCTCCGACAGGCCAAGAGACCCAGTACTTC	CASSQAPPTGQETQYF
NA	TRBD1	TRBV29-1	TRBJ1-2	TGCAGCGTGGAAAACTGGGACAGGGCGCTCTTAGGGTATGGCTACACCTTC	CSVENWDRALLGYGYTF
NA	TRBD2	TRBV28	TRBJ2-5	TGTGCCAGCAGTCCTCTGACTAGCGGGTTTTCAGAGACCCAGTACTTC	CASSPLTSGFSETQYF
few	TRBD2	TRBV2	TRBJ2-5	TGTGCCAGCAGAGCGACTAGCGGGAGGCAAGAGACCCAGTACTTC	CASRATSGRQETQYF
NA	NA	TRBV5-6	TRBJ2-1	TGTGCCAGCAGCTTCAGAACAGTCCACAATGAGCAGTTCTTC	CASSFRTVHNEQFF
many	NA	TRBV5-1	TRBJ2-7	TGCGCCAGCAGCATTGGAACCGGGATGTACGAGCAGTACTTC	CASSIGTGMYEQYF
NA	TRBD1	TRBV28	TRBJ1-4	TGTGCCAGCAGTTTAGGCAGGGGGTTTATTGAAAAACTGTTTTTT	CASSLGRGFIEKLFF
NA	TRBD1	TRBV29-1	TRBJ2-5	TGCTGCGTTGAAGAGAAAGGGGACAGGGGGCGAGAGACCCAGTACTTC	CCVEEKGDRGRETQYF
few	NA	TRBV27	TRBJ2-7	TGTGCCAGCAGTCCCCTTGCCACCCCCGGCTACGAGCAGTACTTC	CASSPLATPGYEQYF
few	TRBD1	TRBV28	TRBJ1-5	TGTGCCAGCAACCCCTTTCGGACAGGGGGCTGGAGCAATCAGCCCCAGCATTTT	CASNPFRTGGWSNQPQHF
NA	NA	TRBV6-5	TRBJ1-2	TGTGCCAGCAGTACCCCGGCCCTTGGCTACACCTTC	CASSTPALGYTF
few	NA	TRBV10-2	TRBJ2-7	TGCGCCAGCAGTGAGGGGACATCATATCCCTACGAGCAGTACTTC	CASSEGTSYPYEQYF
NA	TRBD2	TRBV4-3	TRBJ2-1	TGCGCCAGCAGCCAAGGGACTAGCGGTGGGAATGAGCAGTTCTTC	CASSQGTSGGNEQFF
few	NA	TRBV28	TRBJ1-5	TGTGCCAGCAGGCCCCCCCGACAGTCAATCCATCAGCCCCAGCATTTT	CASRPPRQSIHQPQHF
few	NA	TRBV7-9	TRBJ2-7	TGTGCCAGCAGCAGCTTAGTTGGGGTGCAGACCTCCTACGAGCAGTACTTC	CASSSLVGVQTSYEQYF
few	TRBD2	TRBV27	TRBJ2-7	TGTGCCAGCAGCTGGACTAGCGGGTCCTTATACGAGCAGTACTTC	CASSWTSGSLYEQYF
few	TRBD2	TRBV2	TRBJ2-7	TGTGCCAGCAGTGATAAAGCGGGGTGGTACTTC	CASSDKAGWYF
few	NA	TRBV4-2	TRBJ1-4	TGTGCCAGCAGCCAAGACGCTAATTTTCTTGCAACTAATGAAAAACTGTTTTTT	CASSQDANFLATNEKLFF
many	NA	TRBV27	TRBJ2-1	TGTGCCAGCACTCCTGGGGGTAACAATGAGCAGTTCTTC	CASTPGGNNEQFF
many	NA	TRBV18	TRBJ2-7	TGTGCCAGCTCACCGCTGGAGGACGACGAGCAGTACTTC	CASSPLEDDEQYF
NA	NA	TRBV4-1	TRBJ2-1	TGCGCCAGCAGCCAAAAGACGGGGACTTTCACCTACAATGAGCAGTTCTTC	CASSQKTGTFTYNEQFF
NA	NA	TRBV4-2	TRBJ2-7	TGTGCCAGCAGCCAACCACGCGAATACGAGCAGTACTTC	CASSQPREYEQYF
many	NA	TRBV10-3	TRBJ2-3	TGTGCCATCAGTGACCGCGGGCGAGCAGATACGCAGTATTTT	CAISDRGRADTQYF
many	TRBD2	TRBV7-9	TRBJ2-3	TGTGCCAGCAGTCTAGGGGGACTAGCGGGACCATTC	CASSLGGLAGPF
few	NA	TRBV2	TRBJ2-2	TGTGCCAGGCCCCGGGCCGAGGATGGCGGGGAGCTGTTTTTT	CARPRAEDGGELFF
many	NA	TRBV27	TRBJ2-1	TGTGCCAGCAGTTTATCGGGCCCCTACAATGAGCAGTTCTTC	CASSLSGPYNEQFF
NA	NA	TRBV2	TRBJ2-2	TGTGCCAGCAGTGAATGGGGAGGAGACACCGGGGAGCTGTTTTTT	CASSEWGGDTGELFF
NA	NA	TRBV5-1	TRBJ2-5	TGCGCCAGCAGCTTCGCAGGGAGAACACAAGAGACCCAGTACTTC	CASSFAGRTQETQYF
NA	TRBD2	TRBV6-1	TRBJ2-1	TGTGCCAGCAGCTTCAGCCCTCCGGCTAGCGGGGGAACAAACAATGAGCAGTTCTTC	CASSFSPPASGGTNNEQFF
few	TRBD1	TRBV5-5	TRBJ1-3	TGTGCCAGCAGCGGAAGAACAGGGGTCTTTGGAAACACCATATATTTT	CASSGRTGVFGNTIYF
few	TRBD1	TRBV5-1	TRBJ2-2	TGCGCCAGCAGCTTTGCGACAGGGGGCACCGGGGAGCTGTTTTTT	CASSFATGGTGELFF
many	NA	TRBV4-1	TRBJ1-3	TGCGCCAGCAGCCAAGTCCCCTCGGCATCTGGAAACACCATATATTTT	CASSQVPSASGNTIYF
NA	NA	TRBV7-8	TRBJ1-1	TGTGCCAGCAGCGTCCACGGGGCAGGGGTGAACACTGAAGCTTTCTTT	CASSVHGAGVNTEAFF
few	TRBD1	TRBV7-2	TRBJ2-7	TGTGCCAGCAGCTTAATGTCCCAGGGGGCCACGGACGAGCAGTACTTC	CASSLMSQGATDEQYF
NA	NA	TRBV20-1	TRBJ2-7	TGCAGTGCTAGGCTAGCTCCCGAGCAGTACTTC	CSARLAPEQYF
NA	TRBD2	TRBV7-2	TRBJ2-2	TGTGCCAGCAGCTTAACGCCACTAGCGGGGAACACCGGGGAGCTGTTTTTT	CASSLTPLAGNTGELFF
many	NA	TRBV12-3/TRBV12-4	TRBJ2-5	TGTGCCAGCAGTTTGAGAGAGACCCAGTACTTC	CASSLRETQYF
NA	TRBD1	TRBV2	TRBJ2-1	TGTGCCAGCAGCCTGAGAGTTTTGGACAGGGGTCTCCATGAGCAGTTCTTC	CASSLRVLDRGLHEQFF
NA	NA	TRBV11-2	TRBJ2-2	TGTGCCAGCAGCTTAGTGGCCAGCCTCAACACCGGGGAGCTGTTTTTT	CASSLVASLNTGELFF
many	NA	TRBV20-1	TRBJ1-2	TGCAGTGCTAGAGATACAGATGGCTACACCTTC	CSARDTDGYTF
NA	NA	TRBV12-3/TRBV12-4	TRBJ2-1	TGTGCCAGCAGTTTCCGGGACTGGGCAGGGCAGTTCTTC	CASSFRDWAGQFF
few	TRBD2	TRBV12-3/TRBV12-4	TRBJ2-5	TGTGCCGGAGCTTGGGAGGGAGATCAAGAGACCCAGTACTTC	CAGAWEGDQETQYF
NA	NA	TRBV28	TRBJ1-1	TGTGCCGTGCGGAGTGGCACTGAAGCTTTCTTT	CAVRSGTEAFF
NA	TRBD1	TRBV28	TRBJ2-5	TGTGCCAGCACCCGGGGATGGGGACAGCAAGAGACCCAGTACTTC	CASTRGWGQQETQYF
many	NA	TRBV29-1	TRBJ2-2	TGCAGCGTTCACAGGGACACCGGGGAGCTGTTTTTT	CSVHRDTGELFF
few	TRBD2	TRBV28	TRBJ2-1	TGTGCCAGCAGTTTGGTGGGCAGTAGTAGCGGGAGGGCCCTATACTCCTACAATGAGCAGTTCTTC	CASSLVGSSSGRALYSYNEQFF
few	NA	TRBV7-9	TRBJ2-1	TGTGCCACCTCCCTGGGCAGTTACAATGAGCAGTTCTTC	CATSLGSYNEQFF
few	NA	TRBV20-1	TRBJ2-7	TGCAGTGCTGAATTTATTCCAAGGGTGGGCTCCTACGAGCAGTACTTC	CSAEFIPRVGSYEQYF
few	TRBD1	TRBV7-9	TRBJ2-2	TGTGCCAGCAGCTTCGGGACAGGGAACACCGGGGAGCTGTTTTTT	CASSFGTGNTGELFF
many	NA	TRBV4-3	TRBJ2-1	TGCGCCAGCAGCCAAGGGAGCAATGAGCAGTTCTTC	CASSQGSNEQFF
NA	NA	TRBV7-6	TRBJ2-7	TGTGCCAGCAGCTCCGGGACTTCCAAGCAGTACTTC	CASSSGTSKQYF